The present TCR beta chain was sequenced within a study of blood T cell repertoires in COVID-19. Overall study context: Acute and convalescent COVID-19 specimens originated in the United States, Italy and Spain. PBMCs, B-cell-depleted T cells, or T cells were the source of the cDNA or gDNA that made up the material.

Authors' data handling: Counts of nucleated cells, estimated from reference gene primer amplification, were obtained. Assay used: immunoSEQ multiplex PCR; TCRdb lists only in-frame clones, some missing. The V and J calls and clone size are taken from that table; D and trimming were inferred from the DNA. The sample has about 49,000 clones, 75% to 85% seen once; the top ten hold less than 3%. This sequence was found in a woman in her fifties or sixties with acute or convalescent COVID-19. The sample consisted of peripheral blood.

The CDR3 DNA reads as TGTGCCATCAGTGCTCTCAGGAGCGGGATGATCACCGGGGAGCTGTTTTTT. The encoded protein is CAISALRSGMITGELFF. The chain employs TRBV10-3 and TRBJ2-2, with 7 positions matching TRBD2. The germline gives CDR1 ENHRY, CDR2 SYGVKD. V was pared by 4 bases and J by 4 bases, with 12 bases of the junction left unmatched. This CDR3 has 17 amino acids.